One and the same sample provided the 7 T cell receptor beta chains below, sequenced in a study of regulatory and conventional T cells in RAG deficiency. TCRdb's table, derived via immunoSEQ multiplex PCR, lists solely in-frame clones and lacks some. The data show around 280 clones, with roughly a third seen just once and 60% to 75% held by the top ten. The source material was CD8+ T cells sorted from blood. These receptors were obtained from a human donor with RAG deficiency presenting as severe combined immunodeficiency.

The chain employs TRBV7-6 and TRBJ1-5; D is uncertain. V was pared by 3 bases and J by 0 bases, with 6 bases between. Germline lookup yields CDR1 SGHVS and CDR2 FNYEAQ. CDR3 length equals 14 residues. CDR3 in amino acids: CASSLWTSNQPQHF. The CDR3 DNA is TGTGCCAGCAGCTTGTGGACTAGCAATCAGCCCCAGCATTTT.

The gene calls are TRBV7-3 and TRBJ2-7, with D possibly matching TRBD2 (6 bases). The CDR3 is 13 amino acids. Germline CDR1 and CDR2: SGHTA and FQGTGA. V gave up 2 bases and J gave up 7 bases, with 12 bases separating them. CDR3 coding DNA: TGTGCCAGCAGCTTAGCGGCAGGGAGGGAGCAGTACTTC. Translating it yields CASSLAAGREQYF.

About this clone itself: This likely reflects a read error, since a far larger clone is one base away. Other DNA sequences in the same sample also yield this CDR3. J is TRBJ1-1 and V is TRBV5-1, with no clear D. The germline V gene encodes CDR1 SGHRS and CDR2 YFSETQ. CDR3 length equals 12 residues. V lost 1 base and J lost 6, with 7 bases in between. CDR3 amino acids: CASSLYSAEAFF. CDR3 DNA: TGCGCCAGCAGCTTGTATTCGGCTGAAGCTTTCTTT.

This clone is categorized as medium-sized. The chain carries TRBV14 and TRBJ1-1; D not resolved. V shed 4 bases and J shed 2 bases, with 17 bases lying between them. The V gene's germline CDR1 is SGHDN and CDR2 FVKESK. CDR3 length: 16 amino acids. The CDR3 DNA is TGTGCCAGCAGCCCCGGAAGGCCCCGGGTTAACACTGAAGCTTTCTTT. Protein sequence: CASSPGRPRVNTEAFF.

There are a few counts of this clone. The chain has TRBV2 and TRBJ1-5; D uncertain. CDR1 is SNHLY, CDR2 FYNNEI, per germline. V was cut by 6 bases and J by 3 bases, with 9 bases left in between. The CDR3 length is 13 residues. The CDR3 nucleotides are TGTGCCAGCAGCTTACTTTCCAATCAGCCCCAGCATTTT. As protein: CASSLLSNQPQHF.

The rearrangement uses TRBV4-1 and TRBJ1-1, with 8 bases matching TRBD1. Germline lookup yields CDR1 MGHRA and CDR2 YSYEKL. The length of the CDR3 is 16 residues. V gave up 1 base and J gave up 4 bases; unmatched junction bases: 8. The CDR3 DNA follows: TGCGCCAGCAGCCAAGCACAGGGGGATCAAGGCACTGAAGCTTTCTTT. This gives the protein CASSQAQGDQGTEAFF.

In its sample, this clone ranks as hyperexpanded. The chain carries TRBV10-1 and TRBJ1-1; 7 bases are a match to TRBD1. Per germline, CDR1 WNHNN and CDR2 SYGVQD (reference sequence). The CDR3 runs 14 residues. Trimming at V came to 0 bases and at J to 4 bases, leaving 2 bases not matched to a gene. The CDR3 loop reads CASSESRQGTEAFF. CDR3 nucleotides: TGCGCCAGCAGTGAGTCGAGACAGGGCACTGAAGCTTTCTTT.